This TCR beta chain was captured in a study of blood T cell repertoires in COVID-19. Study summary: PBMCs, B-cell-depleted T cells, or T cells were the source of the cDNA or gDNA that made up the material.

CDR3 length equals 14 residues. From germline, CDR1 is SGHAT and CDR2 FQDESV (reference sequence). Trimming took 2 bases from V and 3 from J, leaving 7 bases between them. Data came from immunoSEQ multiplex PCR; TCRdb stores just in-frame clones and leaves some out. The sample lists about 150,000 clones, about 86% occurring once. Participant age was roughly 18 to 90 years, and participants resided in approximately 24 US areas. The sequencing input was PBMCs or T cells enriched from blood (not recorded which). The chain is built from TRBV11-1 and TRBJ2-2, with D uncertain. The sequence was collected from a man aged 50 or older who had recovered from COVID-19. The CDR3 sequence is CASSLQEYTGELFF. The CDR3 nucleotides read TGTGCCAGCAGCTTACAGGAATACACCGGGGAGCTGTTTTTT.